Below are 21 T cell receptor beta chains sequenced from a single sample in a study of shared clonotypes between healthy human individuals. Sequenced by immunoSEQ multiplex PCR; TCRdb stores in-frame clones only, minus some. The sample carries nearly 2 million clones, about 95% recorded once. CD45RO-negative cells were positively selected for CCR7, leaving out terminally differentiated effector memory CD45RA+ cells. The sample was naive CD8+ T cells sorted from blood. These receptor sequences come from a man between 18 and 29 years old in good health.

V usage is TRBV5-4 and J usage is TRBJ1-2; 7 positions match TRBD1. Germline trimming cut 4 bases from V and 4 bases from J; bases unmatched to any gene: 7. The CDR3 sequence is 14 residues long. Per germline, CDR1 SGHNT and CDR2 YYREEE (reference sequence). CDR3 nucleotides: TGTGCCAGCAGCCCCGAAACAGGGGTCTATGGCTACACCTTC. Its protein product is CASSPETGVYGYTF.

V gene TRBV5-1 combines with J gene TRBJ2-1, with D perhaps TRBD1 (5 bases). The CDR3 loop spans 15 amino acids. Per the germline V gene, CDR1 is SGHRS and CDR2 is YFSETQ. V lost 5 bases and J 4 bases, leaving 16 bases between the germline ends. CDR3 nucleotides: TGCGCCAGCAGGCCGGGTGGGGCGGAGTACAATGAGCAGTTCTTC. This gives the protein CASRPGGAEYNEQFF.

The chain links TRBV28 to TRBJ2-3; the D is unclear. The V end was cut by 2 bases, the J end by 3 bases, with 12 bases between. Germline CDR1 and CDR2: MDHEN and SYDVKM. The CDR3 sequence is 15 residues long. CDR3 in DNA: TGTGCCAGCAGTTTACTCTCTGGACGTACAGATACGCAGTATTTT. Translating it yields CASSLLSGRTDTQYF.

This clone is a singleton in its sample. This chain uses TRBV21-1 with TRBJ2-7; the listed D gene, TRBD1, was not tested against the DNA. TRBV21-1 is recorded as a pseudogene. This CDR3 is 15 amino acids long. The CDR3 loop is CASSESGQGIHEQYF. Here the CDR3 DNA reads TGTGCCAGCAGCGAAAGTGGACAGGGGATCCACGAGCAGTACTTC.

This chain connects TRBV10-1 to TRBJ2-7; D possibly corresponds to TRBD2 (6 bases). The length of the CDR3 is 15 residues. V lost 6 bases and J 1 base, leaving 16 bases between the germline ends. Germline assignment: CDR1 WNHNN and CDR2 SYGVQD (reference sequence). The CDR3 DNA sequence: TGCGCCAGCAGCCCGAGGGCGGGAACTTCCTACGAGCAGTACTTC. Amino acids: CASSPRAGTSYEQYF.

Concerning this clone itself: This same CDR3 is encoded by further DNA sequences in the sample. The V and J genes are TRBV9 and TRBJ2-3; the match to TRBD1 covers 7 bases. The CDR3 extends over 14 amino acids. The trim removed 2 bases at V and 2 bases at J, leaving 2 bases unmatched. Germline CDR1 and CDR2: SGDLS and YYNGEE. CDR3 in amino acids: CASSVEGATDTQYF. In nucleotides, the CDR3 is TGTGCCAGCAGCGTTGAGGGGGCCACAGATACGCAGTATTTT.

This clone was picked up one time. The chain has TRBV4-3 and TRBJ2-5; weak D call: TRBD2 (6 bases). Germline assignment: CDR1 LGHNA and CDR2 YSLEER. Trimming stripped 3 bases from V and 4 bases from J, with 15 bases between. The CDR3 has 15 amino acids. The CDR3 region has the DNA TGCGCCAGCAGCCATTCAAAACGGGAGATAGAGACCCAGTACTTC. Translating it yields CASSHSKREIETQYF.

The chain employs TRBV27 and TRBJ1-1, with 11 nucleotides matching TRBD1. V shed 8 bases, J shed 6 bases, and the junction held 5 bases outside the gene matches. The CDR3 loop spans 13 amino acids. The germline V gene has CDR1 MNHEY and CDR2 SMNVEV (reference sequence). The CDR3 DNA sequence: TGTGCCAGCGGACAGGGGGCGTTCCCTGAAGCTTTCTTT. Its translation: CASGQGAFPEAFF.

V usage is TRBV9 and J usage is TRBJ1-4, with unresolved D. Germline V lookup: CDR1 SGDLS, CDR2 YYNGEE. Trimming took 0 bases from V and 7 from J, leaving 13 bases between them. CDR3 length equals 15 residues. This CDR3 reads CASSVDGFRGEKLFF. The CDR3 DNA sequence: TGTGCCAGCAGCGTAGACGGGTTCCGGGGTGAAAAACTGTTTTTT.

CDR3 sequence: CASSPVGGNTEAFF. CDR3 bases: TGTGCCAGCAGCCCCGTTGGGGGGAACACTGAAGCTTTCTTT. The chain carries TRBV9 and TRBJ1-1, with a possible D match to TRBD1 (5 bases). The CDR3 length is 14 residues. The germline V and J ends were trimmed by 4 bases and 1 base, with 11 bases remaining between them. CDR1 is SGDLS and CDR2 is YYNGEE in the germline V gene.

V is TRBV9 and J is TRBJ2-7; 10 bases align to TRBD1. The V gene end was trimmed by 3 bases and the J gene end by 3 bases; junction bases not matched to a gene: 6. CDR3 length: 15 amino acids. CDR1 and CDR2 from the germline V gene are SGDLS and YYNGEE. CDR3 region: CASSAGTGALYEQYF. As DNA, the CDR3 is TGTGCCAGCAGCGCGGGGACAGGGGCCCTCTACGAGCAGTACTTC. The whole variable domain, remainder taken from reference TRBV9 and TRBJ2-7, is DSGVTQTPKHLITATGQRVTLRCSPRSGDLSVYWYQQSLDQGLQFLIQYYNGEERAKGNILERFSAQQFPDLHSELNLSSLELGDSALYFCASSAGTGALYEQYFGPGTRLTVT.

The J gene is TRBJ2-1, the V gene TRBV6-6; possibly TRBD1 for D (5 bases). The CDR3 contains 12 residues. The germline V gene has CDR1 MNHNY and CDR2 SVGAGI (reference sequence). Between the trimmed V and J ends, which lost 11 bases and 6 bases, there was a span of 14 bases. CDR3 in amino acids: CAGRDDSNEQFF. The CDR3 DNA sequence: TGTGCCGGCCGAGATGACAGCAATGAGCAGTTCTTC.

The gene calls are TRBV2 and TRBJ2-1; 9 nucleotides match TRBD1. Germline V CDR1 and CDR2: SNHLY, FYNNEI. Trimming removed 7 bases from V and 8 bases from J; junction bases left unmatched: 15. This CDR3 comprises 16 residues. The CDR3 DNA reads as TGTGCCAGCACTTTCCAACCGGGACAGGGTCTCGATGAGCAGTTCTTC. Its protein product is CASTFQPGQGLDEQFF.

As DNA, the CDR3 is TGTGCCAGCAGTCCCGGACAGCCTGAAGCTTTCTTT. Translating it yields CASSPGQPEAFF. This chain connects TRBV2 to TRBJ1-1, with D possibly matching TRBD1 (6 bases). Germline V gives CDR1 SNHLY, CDR2 FYNNEI. The CDR3 sequence is 12 residues long. Trimming stripped 5 bases from V and 6 bases from J, with 10 bases between.

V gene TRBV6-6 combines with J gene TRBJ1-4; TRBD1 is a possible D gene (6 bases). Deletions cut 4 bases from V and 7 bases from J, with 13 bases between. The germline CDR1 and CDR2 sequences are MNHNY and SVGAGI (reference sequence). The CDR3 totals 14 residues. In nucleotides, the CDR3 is TGTGCCAGCAGTTTGACAGGTTTGGGTGAAAAACTGTTTTTT. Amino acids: CASSLTGLGEKLFF.

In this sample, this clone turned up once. CDR3 protein: CASSEDDFSSYEQYF. The CDR3 bases are TGTGCCAGCAGTGAGGACGATTTTAGCTCCTACGAGCAGTACTTC. This chain joins TRBV6-1 and TRBJ2-7; D is unclear. V was trimmed by 3 bases and J by 0 bases, leaving 12 bases between them. The CDR3 is 15 amino acids. In germline, CDR1 is MNHNS, CDR2 SASEGT.

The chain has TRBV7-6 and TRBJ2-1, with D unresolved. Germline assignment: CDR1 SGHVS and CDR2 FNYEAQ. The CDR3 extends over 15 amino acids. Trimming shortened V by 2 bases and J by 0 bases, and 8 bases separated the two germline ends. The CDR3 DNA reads TGTGCCAGCAGCTTATCACATAGCTCCTACAATGAGCAGTTCTTC. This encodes CASSLSHSSYNEQFF.

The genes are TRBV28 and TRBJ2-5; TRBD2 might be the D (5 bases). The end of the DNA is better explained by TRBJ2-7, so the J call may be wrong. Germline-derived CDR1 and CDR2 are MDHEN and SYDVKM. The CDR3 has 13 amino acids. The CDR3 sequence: CASSPFRGYEQYF. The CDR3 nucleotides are TGTGCCAGCAGCCCGTTCCGGGGCTACGAGCAGTACTTC.

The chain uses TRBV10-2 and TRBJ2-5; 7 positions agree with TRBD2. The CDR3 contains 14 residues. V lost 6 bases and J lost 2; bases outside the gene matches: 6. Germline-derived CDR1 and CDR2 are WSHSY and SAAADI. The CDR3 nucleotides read TGCGCCAGCAGCGGACTAGTGTGGCAAGAGACCCAGTACTTC. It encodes CASSGLVWQETQYF.

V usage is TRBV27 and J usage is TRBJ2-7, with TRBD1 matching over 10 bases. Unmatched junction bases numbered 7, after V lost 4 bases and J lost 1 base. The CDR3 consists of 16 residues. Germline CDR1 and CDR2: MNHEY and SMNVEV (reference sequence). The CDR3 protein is CASSSIDRGLSYEQYF. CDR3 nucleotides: TGTGCCAGCAGTTCCATCGACAGGGGGCTGTCCTACGAGCAGTACTTC.

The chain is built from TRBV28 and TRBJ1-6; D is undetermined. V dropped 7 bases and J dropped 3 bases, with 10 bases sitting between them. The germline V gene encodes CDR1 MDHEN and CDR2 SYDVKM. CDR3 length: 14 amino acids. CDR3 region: CASMPVNYNSPLHF. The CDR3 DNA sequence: TGTGCCAGCATGCCAGTTAACTATAATTCACCCCTCCACTTT.